The rows below give T cell receptor beta chains drawn from one sample of a study of T cell responses to AZD1222 COVID-19 vaccine. Sequenced by immunoSEQ multiplex PCR; TCRdb stores in-frame clones only, minus some. In the table there are tens of thousands of clones, 85% to 90% of which are singletons. Specimen: peripheral blood, collected 28 days after the second AZD1222 dose. The receptors shown here come from an adult who received the AZD1222 COVID-19 vaccine. Both conserved end residues are part of each CDR3. The order of the fields is clone size, D gene, J gene, V gene, CDR3 DNA, CDR3 protein. A D gene is named only where the DNA matches it firmly. Clone size is given for some rows only: seen once, a few or many times, or a class if the clone is expanded.

-	-	TRBJ1-1	TRBV5-1	TGCGCCAGCAGCTTGAGCCCCCGAAATATGAACACTGAAGCTTTCTTT	CASSLSPRNMNTEAFF
-	-	TRBJ1-1	TRBV12-3/TRBV12-4	TGTGCCAGCAGTTTGGTCTACACTGAAGCTTTCTTT	CASSLVYTEAFF
-	-	TRBJ1-2	TRBV7-9	TGTGCCAGCAGCTTAGTAGATGGCTACACCTTC	CASSLVDGYTF
-	TRBD1	TRBJ1-2	TRBV7-9	TGTGCCAGCAGCTTCTTGGCAGGGGGCAACTATGGCTACACCTTC	CASSFLAGGNYGYTF
-	-	TRBJ2-1	TRBV7-3	TGTGCCAGCAGCCTTCAGGGGGGAAATGAGCAGTTCTTC	CASSLQGGNEQFF
-	-	TRBJ2-7	TRBV5-1	TGCGCCAGCAGTCTGGCGCTTCAGGGTCTCTTCGAGCAGTACTTC	CASSLALQGLFEQYF
once	TRBD1	TRBJ1-5	TRBV19	TGTGCCAGTAGTGTGACAGGGACGTTTACTCAGCCCCAGCATTTT	CASSVTGTFTQPQHF
-	-	TRBJ1-2	TRBV19	TGTGCCAGTGCTCACCTGGGGACGGAGAACTATGGCTACACCTTC	CASAHLGTENYGYTF
-	TRBD1	TRBJ2-1	TRBV5-1	TGCGCCAGCAGCTTAGGGACAGGGTCAAACAATGAGCAGTTCTTC	CASSLGTGSNNEQFF
-	-	TRBJ2-7	TRBV4-1	TGCGCCAGCAGCCCACTAGCTCTCTCCTACGAGCAGTACTTC	CASSPLALSYEQYF
-	TRBD1	TRBJ1-2	TRBV18	TGTGCCAGCTCATCGACAGGGACTGAGGGCTACACCTTC	CASSSTGTEGYTF
few	TRBD1	TRBJ2-5	TRBV10-3	TGTGCCATCGGGGGACAGTTGGAGACCCAGTACTTC	CAIGGQLETQYF
-	-	TRBJ2-1	TRBV5-1	TGCGCCAGCAGCTTGGTCGGCAGCTCCTACAATGAGCAGTTCTTC	CASSLVGSSYNEQFF
-	-	TRBJ1-1	TRBV6-6	TGTGCCAGCAGTTACGCCCTAGTTTCGAGCACTGAAGCTTTCTTT	CASSYALVSSTEAFF
-	-	TRBJ1-5	TRBV2	TGTGCCAGCAGTGTTACCGGGACGCGAGTGGGCAATCAGCCCCAGCATTTT	CASSVTGTRVGNQPQHF
-	-	TRBJ1-1	TRBV7-9	TGTGCCAGCAGCTTAGCCCCGAACACTGAAGCTTTCTTT	CASSLAPNTEAFF
once	-	TRBJ1-1	TRBV7-2	TGTGCCAGCAGCGCAGGGACGGTGAACACTGAAGCTTTCTTT	CASSAGTVNTEAFF
-	-	TRBJ2-7	TRBV19	TGTGCCAGTAGTATAGGGACCTCCGAGCAGTACTTC	CASSIGTSEQYF
-	-	TRBJ1-2	TRBV10-1	TGCGCCAGCAGTGAGTCGGGGAGCTATGGCTACACCTTC	CASSESGSYGYTF
-	-	TRBJ2-3	TRBV5-8	TGTGCCAGTGAGGGGGGGGATGAAGGAGATACGCAGTATTTT	CASEGGDEGDTQYF
-	-	TRBJ2-1	TRBV5-1	TGCGCCAGCAGCTTGGGCGCAGGCCACTACAATGAGCAGTTCTTC	CASSLGAGHYNEQFF
-	-	TRBJ2-2	TRBV18	TGTGCCAGCTCACCAGATGCGGGTCGACTCGGGGAGCTGTTTTTT	CASSPDAGRLGELFF
-	-	TRBJ1-4	TRBV12-3/TRBV12-4	TGTGCCATCCGAATGGGGGAGGAGGAAAAACTGTTTTTT	CAIRMGEEEKLFF
once	TRBD2	TRBJ2-5	TRBV10-3	TGTGCCATCGGAGCGGGGGCTCGAGAGACCCAGTACTTC	CAIGAGARETQYF
-	TRBD2	TRBJ2-1	TRBV3-1/TRBV3-2	TGTGCCAGCAGCCAAGGACTAGCGGGGGCCGGGTTCTTC	CASSQGLAGAGFF
-	-	TRBJ1-2	TRBV6-1	TGTGCCAGCAGTGAAGATAGGTCTGGGGTCTATGGCTACACCTTC	CASSEDRSGVYGYTF
-	-	TRBJ1-5	TRBV19	TGTGCCAGTAGTATACTGGGGGCGGGCAATCAGCCCCAGCATTTT	CASSILGAGNQPQHF
-	-	TRBJ2-7	TRBV6-6	TGTGCCAGCACCCCTACCGGCTACGAGCAGTACTTC	CASTPTGYEQYF
-	TRBD2	TRBJ2-7	TRBV11-2	TGTGCCAGCAGCTCACGGACTAGCGGAGACTACGAGCAGTACTTC	CASSSRTSGDYEQYF
once	-	TRBJ2-7	TRBV6-5	TGTGCCAACGGCCCCGGGACCATCTACGAGCAGTACTTC	CANGPGTIYEQYF
-	TRBD2	TRBJ2-2	TRBV7-6	TGTGCCAGCAGTCAGGGGCTAGCGGGGGAGAACACCGGGGAGCTGTTTTTT	CASSQGLAGENTGELFF
-	-	TRBJ2-3	TRBV7-3	TGTGCCAGCAGCTTATATCTAGGGGGGACTAGCACAGATACGCAGTATTTT	CASSLYLGGTSTDTQYF
once	TRBD1	TRBJ2-2	TRBV5-1	TGCGCCAGCTCCCCGACAGGGGACACCGGGGAGCTGTTTTTT	CASSPTGDTGELFF
-	-	TRBJ1-3	TRBV5-5	TGTGCCAGCAGCTTGGCCGGACGGGGCTCTGGAAACACCATATATTTT	CASSLAGRGSGNTIYF
-	-	TRBJ2-7	TRBV4-1	TGCGCCAGCAGCCAGGGGGAACAGGGACTTTACGAGCAGTACTTC	CASSQGEQGLYEQYF
-	-	TRBJ1-6	TRBV5-4	TGTGCCAGCAGCTTGGAAGGAGATAATTCACCCCTCCACTTT	CASSLEGDNSPLHF
-	-	TRBJ2-2	TRBV25-1	TGTGCCAGCAGTGTGACCGGGACAAAGTCCGGGGAGCTGTTTTTT	CASSVTGTKSGELFF
once	-	TRBJ1-1	TRBV6-5	TGTGCCAGCAGAAACTTATTAACAGAGAACACTGAAGCTTTCTTT	CASRNLLTENTEAFF
few	TRBD1	TRBJ1-5	TRBV6-5	TGTGCCAGCAGAGACAGGGGGTCTCAGCCCCAGCATTTT	CASRDRGSQPQHF
once	-	TRBJ1-4	TRBV6-1	TGTGCCAGCAGTGAACTCCAGAATCCAACTAATGAAAAACTGTTTTTT	CASSELQNPTNEKLFF
-	-	TRBJ1-5	TRBV2	TGTGCCAGCAGTGAATCGTTTCGGAGCAATCAGCCCCAGCATTTT	CASSESFRSNQPQHF
few	-	TRBJ1-2	TRBV5-1	TGCGCCAGCAGCCCGGAGGGGGTTTCCAACTATGGCTACACCTTC	CASSPEGVSNYGYTF
-	TRBD2	TRBJ2-6	TRBV4-2	TGTGCCAGCAGTCCTTGGACTAGCGGGGGACCTTACTCTGGGGCCAACGTCCTGACTTTC	CASSPWTSGGPYSGANVLTF
-	TRBD1	TRBJ1-1	TRBV5-3	TGTGCCAGAAGCCCGCGTCAAACAGGGGATCTTGCTGCACTGAACACTGAAGCTTTCTTT	CARSPRQTGDLAALNTEAFF
once	-	TRBJ1-5	TRBV2	TGTGCCAGCAGTGAGCTCCGGTCGGCTCAGCCCCAGCATTTT	CASSELRSAQPQHF
few	-	TRBJ2-1	TRBV2	TGTGCCAGCAGTGCTGACAGGAGGAATAAGTTCTTC	CASSADRRNKFF
once	-	TRBJ2-7	TRBV18	TGTGCCAGCTCACCAGGGGCAGTTAGGAGCTCCTACGAGCAGTACTTC	CASSPGAVRSSYEQYF
-	TRBD1	TRBJ1-6	TRBV7-2	TGTGCCAGCAGCTTAGGACAGGGGGATTCACCCCTCCACTTT	CASSLGQGDSPLHF
few	-	TRBJ1-6	TRBV11-3	TGTGCCAGCAGCTTTTTAGCGGGGTCACCCCTCCACTTT	CASSFLAGSPLHF